This paragraph reports one T cell receptor (beta chain). Its specificity is unknown. This sample is drawn from a study of shared clonotypes between healthy human individuals. Study results and limitations: Generation of non-shared clonotypes was less probable than generation of clonotypes shared by all four donors. Clonotype sharing among donors likely depends on sequencing depth.

Libraries were prepared by immunoSEQ multiplex PCR; TCRdb keeps only in-frame clonotypes and omits some of them. The sample includes over 850,000 clones, around 78% of them seen just once. The CDR3 contains 15 residues. Germline-derived CDR1 and CDR2 are MNHNS and SASEGT. V lost 2 bases, J lost 2 bases, and 9 bases lay in between. The chain uses TRBV6-1 and TRBJ2-2; perhaps TRBD2 as D (5 bases). The source of this sequence is a man between 18 and 35 years old in good health. Some clones in this sample may be carry-over from other donors' samples. The sample taken for sequencing was memory CD4+ T cells from PBMCs. Indicated subset: CD45RA-negative fraction. This CDR3 is CASSESGINTGELFF. CDR3 coding DNA: TGTGCCAGCAGTGAATCGGGGATAAACACCGGGGAGCTGTTTTTT.